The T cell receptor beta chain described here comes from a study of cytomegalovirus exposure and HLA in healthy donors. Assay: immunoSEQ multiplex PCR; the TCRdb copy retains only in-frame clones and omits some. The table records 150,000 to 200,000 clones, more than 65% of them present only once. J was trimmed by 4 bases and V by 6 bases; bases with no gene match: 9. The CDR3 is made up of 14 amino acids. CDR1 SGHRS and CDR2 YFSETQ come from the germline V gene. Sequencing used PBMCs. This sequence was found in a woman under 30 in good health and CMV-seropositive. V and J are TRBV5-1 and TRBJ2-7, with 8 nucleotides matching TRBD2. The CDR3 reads CASTPAGGLYEQYF. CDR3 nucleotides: TGCGCCAGCACCCCGGCGGGGGGCCTATACGAGCAGTACTTC. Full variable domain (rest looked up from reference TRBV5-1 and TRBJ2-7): KAGVTQTPRYLIKTRGQQVTLSCSPISGHRSVSWYQQTPGQGLQFLFEYFSETQRNKGNFPGRFSGRQFSNSRSEMNVSTLELGDSALYLCASTPAGGLYEQYFGPGTRLTVT.